This TCR beta chain was retrieved from a study of T-cell reconstitution after alpha-beta-depleted transplantation in children. Molecular barcoding with unique molecular identifiers was used for the TCRbeta library. TCRdb recomputed calls from the PCR reads with MiXCR, one row per CDR3 protein. The repertoire consists of about 72,000 distinct CDR3 sequences, with 7% to 8% occurring once and the leading ten covering approximately 2.3%. The length of the CDR3 is 13 residues. This clonotype was observed a handful of times. An end of the junction does not agree with germline; a read error may underlie this.

The TCR originated in a human donor who donated a stem cell graft to a child with acute lymphoblastic leukemia. The chain employs TRBV12-3 or TRBV12-4 and TRBJ1-1; no firm D call. Sequences were derived from PBMCs from the stem cell graft donor, sampled from the stem cell graft. CDR3 residues: CAISPSFNTEAFF. Here the CDR3 DNA reads TGTGCCATCAGTCCGAGTTTTAACACTGAAGCTTTCTTT.